The rows below give T cell receptor beta chains drawn from one sample of a study of blood T cell repertoires in COVID-19. Here immunoSEQ multiplex PCR was the method, and the copy in TCRdb shows in-frame clones only, minus some. This table holds about 74,000 clones, about four fifths found once. Sequenced: peripheral blood. The origin of the receptors is a man aged 65-85 years with acute or convalescent COVID-19. Both conserved end residues are part of each CDR3. Each record gives: V gene, J gene, D gene, CDR3 DNA, CDR3 protein. D genes are given only for firm matches.

TRBV5-1	TRBJ2-7	TRBD2	TGCGCCAGCAGCTTCCTTCCGACTAGCGGTGCCTACGAGCAGTACTTC	CASSFLPTSGAYEQYF
TRBV9	TRBJ2-3	NA	TGTGCCAGCAGCGTAGGGAACATTGCCGTGGGGGCCCTCCTCCTCACAGATACGCAGTATTTT	CASSVGNIAVGALLLTDTQYF
TRBV18	TRBJ2-1	TRBD1	TGTGCCAGCTCGCCGCCGAGGGGGCCCGGCTCCTACAATGAGCAGTTCTTC	CASSPPRGPGSYNEQFF
TRBV18	TRBJ2-3	TRBD2	TGTGCCAGCTCACCACAGAGCGGGAGTGTAGATACGCAGTATTTT	CASSPQSGSVDTQYF
TRBV4-1	TRBJ2-1	TRBD2	TGCGCCAGCAGCCAAGACCTAGCGGGGGGTAAACTTGAGCAGTTCTTC	CASSQDLAGGKLEQFF
TRBV19	TRBJ1-1	TRBD1	TGTGCCAGTAGTCAAAGATCCGGGACAGGGGTAACTGGCCTGGGAACTTTCTTT	CASSQRSGTGVTGLGTFF
TRBV3-1/TRBV3-2	TRBJ1-3	NA	TGTGCCAGCAGCTCCCGCTCTGGAAACACCATATATTTT	CASSSRSGNTIYF
TRBV10-1	TRBJ2-3	NA	TGCGCCAGCAGTGGTTCGGGGGCAGATACGCAGTATTTT	CASSGSGADTQYF
TRBV2	TRBJ2-7	NA	TGTGCCAGCAGTTCCCGAGGCGAGCAGTACTTC	CASSSRGEQYF
TRBV5-1	TRBJ1-4	NA	TGCGCCAGCAGCGGCTGGGGCTTGGCAAATGAAAAACTGTTTTTT	CASSGWGLANEKLFF
TRBV28	TRBJ1-1	NA	TGTGCCAGCAGTTCCACAGGGAGCGCGAACACTGAAGCTTTCTTT	CASSSTGSANTEAFF